One sample yielded the 25 T cell receptor beta chains listed below, sequenced in a study of a mutant IDH1 vaccine in newly diagnosed glioma. Documented time point: week 35, safety follow-up. The investigators gave 300 ug of mutant IDH1 20-mer peptide in each vaccine dose, together with topical imiquimod. No cognate antigen is known for these TCRs. Sequencing used immunoSEQ multiplex PCR; TCRdb keeps in-frame clones, though not all of them. Of about 32,000 clones in the sample, roughly 80% were seen once. The specimen was PBMCs, collected from a glioma patient whose treatment included an IDH1 peptide vaccine. The receptors stem from a woman aged 25 to 45 with glioma. Some clones in this sample may be carry-over from other donors' samples.

The chain employs TRBV19 and TRBJ2-3, with D possibly TRBD2 on 5 matching bases. The germline V gene encodes CDR1 LNHDA and CDR2 SQIVND (reference sequence). V was cut by 3 bases and J by 1 base, with 5 bases left in between. This CDR3 contains 13 residues. Here the CDR3 DNA reads TGTGCCAGTAGTATGCGGGGCACAGATACGCAGTATTTT. Translation gives CASSMRGTDTQYF.

This clone was seen just once. V usage is TRBV30 and J usage is TRBJ1-5, with unresolved D. This CDR3 contains 14 residues. The V gene's germline CDR1 is GTSNPN and CDR2 SVGIG (reference sequence). Deletions cut 0 bases from V and 4 bases from J, with 10 bases between. The DNA of the CDR3 is TGTGCCTGGAGTGTACGAGACAAGAATCAGCCCCAGCATTTT. It codes for CAWSVRDKNQPQHF.

CDR3 bases: TGCGCCAGCAGCCAAGGGGAGGGACTCAAGGGGAATCAGCCCCAGCATTTT. Its protein product is CASSQGEGLKGNQPQHF. This chain connects TRBV4-1 to TRBJ1-5; a weak D match, TRBD1 (5 bases). CDR1 and CDR2 from the germline V gene are MGHRA and YSYEKL. The CDR3 totals 17 residues. With 1 base removed from V and 4 bases from J, the gap between germline ends came to 17 bases.

The V gene is TRBV7-2, the J gene TRBJ2-7; 9 bases align to TRBD2. Germline V gives CDR1 SGHTA, CDR2 FQGNSA. The trim removed 0 bases at V and 5 bases at J, leaving 2 bases unmatched. The CDR3 is 14 amino acids. CDR3 DNA sequence: TGTGCCAGCAGCTTAGCGCGGGAGGGGGACGAGCAGTACTTC. Amino acid sequence: CASSLAREGDEQYF.

The table lists this clone with a few counts. CDR3 amino acids: CASSPPLTGAPYEQYF. For the CDR3, the DNA is TGTGCCAGCTCACCTCCGCTGACAGGAGCTCCCTACGAGCAGTACTTC. The gene calls are TRBV18 and TRBJ2-7, with D tentatively TRBD1 (6 bases). The CDR3 has 16 amino acids. Deletions cut 3 bases from V and 2 bases from J, with 17 bases between. Germline-derived CDR1 and CDR2 are KGHSH and LQKENI.

This chain connects TRBV6-5 to TRBJ1-1, with D tentatively TRBD1 (5 bases). The germline V and J ends were trimmed by 4 bases and 10 bases, with 13 bases remaining between them. The CDR3 extends over 12 amino acids. Germline CDR1 is MNHEY and CDR2 is SVGAGI. CDR3 amino acids: CASSSGQGVAFF. The CDR3 nucleotides read TGTGCCAGCAGTTCCGGACAAGGTGTAGCTTTCTTT.

The CDR3 DNA is TGTGCCAGCAGCCCCGGGACAGCCAGCAATCAGCCCCAGCATTTT. It specifies CASSPGTASNQPQHF. The rearrangement joins TRBV4-2 to TRBJ1-5, with TRBD1 matching 7 bases. Germline CDR1 LGHNA, CDR2 YNFKEQ. CDR3 length: 15 residues. Unmatched junction bases numbered 4, after V lost 4 bases and J lost 1 base.

This clone appeared a few times. The V and J genes are TRBV30 and TRBJ1-1; the D is unclear. Trimming pared 2 bases from V and 0 bases from J, leaving 4 bases between. CDR1 is GTSNPN, CDR2 SVGIG, per germline (reference sequence). The CDR3 sequence is 12 residues long. The CDR3 DNA is TGTGCCTGGAGTCCGATGAACACTGAAGCTTTCTTT. Translating it yields CAWSPMNTEAFF.

Only a few counts were recorded for this clone. The chain uses TRBV7-9 and TRBJ1-1; the match to TRBD1 covers 9 bases. This CDR3 comprises 14 residues. The germline CDR1 and CDR2 sequences are SEHNR and FQNEAQ (reference sequence). Trimming took 3 bases from V and 5 from J; bases not matched to a gene: 4. The CDR3 DNA sequence: TGTGCCAGCAGCTTGACAGGGGGAGGGACTGAAGCTTTCTTT. It codes for CASSLTGGGTEAFF.

The chain joins TRBV10-2 to TRBJ2-7; D unclear. CDR1 and CDR2 from the germline V gene are WSHSY and SAAADI. V lost 8 bases, J lost 2 bases, and 1 base lay in between. This CDR3 comprises 9 residues. The CDR3 sequence: CASPYEQYF. In nucleotides, the CDR3 is TGCGCCAGCCCCTACGAGCAGTACTTC.

This chain connects TRBV19 to TRBJ1-3; 8 bases agree with TRBD1. V lost 7 bases, J lost 0 bases, and 8 bases stayed unmatched. The V gene's germline CDR1 is LNHDA and CDR2 SQIVND (reference sequence). This CDR3 has 16 residues. CDR3 sequence (DNA): TGTGCCAGTACCTCACCGGGACAGGACTCTGGAAACACCATATATTTT. Protein sequence: CASTSPGQDSGNTIYF.

The V gene is TRBV29-1, the J gene TRBJ1-4; the D gene is possibly TRBD1 (6 bases). CDR1 is SQVTM, CDR2 ANQGSEA, per germline. The germline V and J ends were trimmed by 7 bases and 5 bases, with 23 bases remaining between them. The CDR3 contains 16 residues. The CDR3 DNA sequence: TGCAGCGGCATTGTGGGAACCGGGACAAACAATGAAAAACTGTTTTTT. It is translated as CSGIVGTGTNNEKLFF.

This chain connects TRBV30 to TRBJ2-3, with 8 bases lining up with TRBD2. The CDR3 is 16 amino acids. Germline assignment: CDR1 GTSNPN and CDR2 SVGIG (reference sequence). Trimming at V came to 0 bases and at J to 6 bases, leaving 11 bases not matched to a gene. The CDR3 loop is CAWSVGLAGSGDTQYF. In nucleotides, the CDR3 is TGTGCCTGGAGTGTAGGTCTAGCGGGTTCTGGGGATACGCAGTATTTT. The complete variable domain, with remaining parts taken from reference TRBV30 and TRBJ2-3, reads SQTIHQWPATLVQPVGSPLSLECTVEGTSNPNLYWYRQAAGRGLQLLFYSVGIGQISSEVPQNLSASRPQDRQFILSSKKLLLSDSGFYLCAWSVGLAGSGDTQYFGPGTRLTVL.

The chain recombines TRBV28 with TRBJ1-2; perhaps TRBD1 as D (5 bases). Germline-derived CDR1 and CDR2 are MDHEN and SYDVKM. The CDR3 is 14 amino acids. Trimming shortened V by 3 bases and J by 4 bases, and 12 bases separated the two germline ends. Written as DNA, the CDR3 is TGTGCCAGCAGTTTCTTAGGGGACGGCTATGGCTACACCTTC. It translates to CASSFLGDGYGYTF.

The J gene is TRBJ1-1, the V gene TRBV13; unclear D gene. V lost 0 bases to trimming and J lost 6 bases, with 5 bases between them. In germline, CDR1 is PRHDT, CDR2 FYEKMQ (reference sequence). The CDR3 covers 12 residues. Here the CDR3 reads CASSLGRSEAFF. DNA for the CDR3: TGTGCCAGCAGCTTAGGGAGGTCTGAAGCTTTCTTT.

The CDR3 reads CASSIQAENTGELFF. The CDR3 bases are TGTGCCAGTAGTATACAGGCAGAAAACACCGGGGAGCTGTTTTTT. The chain joins TRBV19 to TRBJ2-2; D not resolved. The CDR3 runs 15 residues. The germline CDR1 and CDR2 sequences are LNHDA and SQIVND (reference sequence). V was shortened by 2 bases and J by 2 bases, with 9 bases between the two germline ends. Full variable domain (rest looked up from reference TRBV19 and TRBJ2-2): DGGITQSPKYLFRKEGQNVTLSCEQNLNHDAMYWYRQDPGQGLRLIYYSQIVNDFQKGDIAEGYSVSREKKESFPLTVTSAQKNPTAFYLCASSIQAENTGELFFGEGSRLTVL.

This sequence joins TRBV9 and TRBJ2-3; TRBD1 matches 7 bases. The junction had 10 bases not matched to a gene; V was cut back by 4 bases and J by 2 bases. CDR3 length: 16 amino acids. In germline, CDR1 is SGDLS, CDR2 YYNGEE. The CDR3 DNA reads TGTGCCAGCAGCCCCCGCGGACAGGATTACACAGATACGCAGTATTTT. Its protein product is CASSPRGQDYTDTQYF.

The rearrangement joins TRBV27 to TRBJ2-3; a possible D gene is TRBD1 (5 bases). The CDR3 runs 12 residues. Per germline, CDR1 MNHEY and CDR2 SMNVEV (reference sequence). Trimming cost V 0 bases and J 10 bases, with 8 bases left between them. Written as DNA, the CDR3 is TGTGCCAGCAGTTTATCTGGGGCACCGCAGTATTTT. Its translation is CASSLSGAPQYF.

This chain joins TRBV6-5 and TRBJ1-2; D not certain. Trimming shortened V by 2 bases and J by 0 bases, and 10 bases separated the two germline ends. This CDR3 is 15 amino acids long. The germline V gene has CDR1 MNHEY and CDR2 SVGAGI. For the CDR3, the DNA is TGTGCCAGCAGTTACGATCTAGCCACTAACTATGGCTACACCTTC. Translation: CASSYDLATNYGYTF.

This chain links TRBV11-2 with TRBJ2-5; D call uncertain. V lost 5 bases to trimming and J lost 1 base, with 11 bases between them. In germline, CDR1 is SGHAT, CDR2 FQNNGV. The CDR3 length is 14 residues. The CDR3 protein is CASSPVNGQETQYF. In DNA form, the CDR3 reads TGTGCCAGCAGCCCCGTCAACGGCCAAGAGACCCAGTACTTC.

The CDR3 nucleotides are TGTGCCTGGGGGGACTATCCTAACTATGAGCAGTTCTTC. Its translation is CAWGDYPNYEQFF. The chain combines TRBV6-5 with TRBJ2-1; 7 nucleotides line up with TRBD2. The V gene's germline CDR1 is MNHEY and CDR2 SVGAGI. V shed 11 bases, J shed 8 bases, and the junction held 12 bases outside the gene matches. The CDR3 totals 13 residues.

This clone appeared a few times. This chain connects TRBV4-1 to TRBJ2-1; the D gene is possibly TRBD2 (6 bases). This CDR3 has 15 amino acids. V shed 1 base and J shed 10 bases, with 17 bases lying between them. CDR1 is MGHRA, CDR2 YSYEKL, per germline. The CDR3 region is CASSQAGLEVGEQFF. The CDR3 DNA follows: TGCGCCAGCAGCCAAGCGGGACTGGAGGTCGGGGAGCAGTTCTTC.

This chain uses TRBV28 with TRBJ1-2; D is possibly TRBD1 (6 bases). V was trimmed by 10 bases and J by 4 bases, leaving 25 bases between them. Germline lookup yields CDR1 MDHEN and CDR2 SYDVKM. CDR3 length equals 16 residues. CDR3 bases: TGTGCCACCAGATCCCCTGGGGGGCTGAGAGGCTATGGCTACACCTTC. The encoded protein is CATRSPGGLRGYGYTF.

The J gene is TRBJ2-3, the V gene TRBV4-1; no definite D call. The germline V and J ends were trimmed by 1 base and 6 bases, with 5 bases remaining between them. CDR1 MGHRA and CDR2 YSYEKL come from the germline V gene. This CDR3 has 12 amino acids. In DNA, the CDR3 is TGCGCCAGCAGCCAAGGATTCGATACGCAGTATTTT. It is translated as CASSQGFDTQYF.

The V and J genes are TRBV7-9 and TRBJ2-1; 13 bases are shared with TRBD2. Trimming removed 3 bases from V and 8 bases from J; junction bases left unmatched: 7. The CDR3 loop spans 16 amino acids. Germline CDR1 reads SEHNR; CDR2 reads FQNEAQ (reference sequence). The CDR3 loop is CASSFPTSGRRDEQFF. The CDR3 coding sequence is TGTGCCAGCAGCTTCCCGACTAGCGGGAGGAGGGATGAGCAGTTCTTC.